The 27 T cell receptor beta chains below were found in one sample sequenced in a study of technical replicates of blood from a few donors. Assay: immunoSEQ multiplex PCR; the TCRdb copy retains only in-frame clones and omits some. The repertoire holds over 70,000 clones, roughly 96% seen once, with 0.2% in the top ten. Sequences were obtained from T cells isolated from PBMCs. The source is a human donor in good health.

V is TRBV14 and J is TRBJ1-2; D ambiguous. CDR1 is SGHDN, CDR2 FVKESK, per germline. The CDR3 loop spans 13 amino acids. Trimming removed 6 bases at V and 5 bases at J, with 13 bases between. The CDR3 loop is CASSPGRAYGYTF. CDR3 nucleotides: TGTGCCAGCAGTCCGGGGAGGGCATATGGCTACACCTTC.

The gene calls are TRBV19 and TRBJ2-4; 7 bases match TRBD1. From germline, CDR1 is LNHDA and CDR2 SQIVND (reference sequence). Trimming at V came to 4 bases and at J to 0 bases, leaving 9 bases not matched to a gene. The CDR3 length is 17 residues. This CDR3 is CASSSLGDREAKNIQYF. The CDR3 DNA sequence: TGTGCCAGTAGTAGCCTAGGTGACAGGGAAGCCAAAAACATTCAGTACTTC. The variable domain in full, completed from reference TRBV19 and TRBJ2-4, reads DGGITQSPKYLFRKEGQNVTLSCEQNLNHDAMYWYRQDPGQGLRLIYYSQIVNDFQKGDIAEGYSVSREKKESFPLTVTSAQKNPTAFYLCASSSLGDREAKNIQYFGAGTRLSVL.

The chain links TRBV6-1 to TRBJ2-5; D unresolved. The germline CDR1 and CDR2 sequences are MNHNS and SASEGT. The CDR3 is made up of 11 amino acids. Trimming took 7 bases from V and 5 from J, leaving 8 bases between them. Here the CDR3 reads CASTTRETQYF. DNA for the CDR3: TGTGCCAGCACTACCCGGGAGACCCAGTACTTC.

This clone occurred once. The rearrangement joins TRBV27 to TRBJ2-7; D ambiguous. The ends were cut back, 2 bases at V and 2 bases at J, with 7 bases in the middle. The V gene's germline CDR1 is MNHEY and CDR2 SMNVEV (reference sequence). The CDR3 is 13 amino acids. The CDR3 is CASSLTATYEQYF. CDR3 sequence (DNA): TGTGCCAGCAGTTTAACAGCTACCTACGAGCAGTACTTC.

The genes are TRBV28 and TRBJ2-2; a weak D match, TRBD1 (5 bases). The V gene's germline CDR1 is MDHEN and CDR2 SYDVKM. The V and J ends lost 6 bases and 6 bases respectively, with 8 bases between them. CDR3 length: 12 residues. CDR3 coding DNA: TGTGCCAGCAGGTCAGGGCCCGGGGAGCTGTTTTTT. Its translation: CASRSGPGELFF.

J is TRBJ2-1 and V is TRBV28, with 10 nucleotides matching TRBD2. After removal of 2 bases from V and 7 bases from J, the junction contained 14 bases not matched to a gene. This CDR3 region has 18 residues. Germline V gene data show CDR1 as MDHEN and CDR2 as SYDVKM. The CDR3 nucleotides read TGTGCCAGCAGTTTAAGGGTCCTAGCGGGAGATGGAGGGAATGAGCAGTTCTTC. This translates into CASSLRVLAGDGGNEQFF.

The J gene is TRBJ1-4, the V gene TRBV4-1; 8 bases match TRBD1. CDR3 length: 15 residues. The V segment lost 3 bases and the J segment 7 bases; nucleotides outside the gene matches: 7. CDR1 and CDR2 (germline): MGHRA, YSYEKL. The CDR3 reads CASSHAGTGGEKLFF. CDR3 DNA sequence: TGCGCCAGCAGCCACGCCGGGACAGGCGGTGAAAAACTGTTTTTT.

This chain links TRBV11-2 with TRBJ2-7; D might be TRBD1 (5 bases). Germline V lookup: CDR1 SGHAT, CDR2 FQNNGV. Trimming stripped 5 bases from V and 2 bases from J, with 16 bases between. The CDR3 runs to 15 residues. CDR3 nucleotides: TGTGCCAGCAGCGCCAGTAGACAGAGACCCTACGAGCAGTACTTC. It specifies CASSASRQRPYEQYF.

V and J are TRBV9 and TRBJ2-3; the D is unclear. The CDR3 runs 15 residues. V dropped 1 base and J dropped 3 bases, with 12 bases sitting between them. Germline assignment: CDR1 SGDLS and CDR2 YYNGEE. The CDR3 is CASSVSDFRTDTQYF. CDR3 sequence (DNA): TGTGCCAGCAGCGTAAGCGATTTTCGGACAGATACGCAGTATTTT.

This rearrangement joins TRBV6-8 to TRBJ2-1; 7 bases are shared with TRBD2. Per germline, CDR1 MNHGY and CDR2 SAAAGT. Unmatched junction bases numbered 7, after V lost 0 bases and J lost 5 bases. The CDR3 contains 16 residues. The CDR3 DNA reads as TGTGCCAGCAGTTACTCGTGGGGGGGTAAAGACAATGAGCAGTTCTTC. This codes for CASSYSWGGKDNEQFF.

The chain is built from TRBV5-4 and TRBJ2-3, with TRBD2 identical over 7 bases. V lost 4 bases, J lost 3 bases, and 11 bases stayed unmatched. The CDR3 has 16 amino acids. Germline assignment: CDR1 SGHNT and CDR2 YYREEE (reference sequence). CDR3 DNA sequence: TGTGCCAGCAGCGAAGGAGGCGGGAGTCGAACAGATACGCAGTATTTT. This translates into CASSEGGGSRTDTQYF.

The rearrangement links TRBV29-1 to TRBJ2-2, with 11 nucleotides matching TRBD2. The CDR3 runs to 15 residues. Germline V gives CDR1 SQVTM, CDR2 ANQGSEA. V was clipped by 4 bases and J by 2 bases; unmatched bases: 3. CDR3 sequence (DNA): TGCAGCGTTGTGGGACTAGCGGATAACACCGGGGAGCTGTTTTTT. Protein sequence: CSVVGLADNTGELFF.

This rearrangement joins TRBV4-2 to TRBJ2-7; no definite D call. This CDR3 has 15 amino acids. Germline V CDR1 and CDR2: LGHNA, YNFKEQ. Trimming cost V 1 base and J 4 bases, with 14 bases left between them. This chain's CDR3 is CASSQAPLPTYEQYF. In nucleotides, the CDR3 is TGTGCCAGCAGCCAAGCTCCCCTCCCTACTTACGAGCAGTACTTC.

This clone was observed once. J is TRBJ1-3 and V is TRBV11-2; 8 bases map to TRBD1. The CDR3 length is 14 residues. The germline V gene encodes CDR1 SGHAT and CDR2 FQNNGV. Losses at the gene ends were 7 bases for V and 8 bases for J; bases not matched to a gene: 10. DNA for the CDR3: TGTGCCAGCAACAGGGGGTCCGGCGGCGACACCATATATTTT. Translated, it gives CASNRGSGGDTIYF.

J is TRBJ2-1 and V is TRBV4-1; 10 bases map to TRBD2. The CDR3 sequence is 15 residues long. The J segment lost 5 bases and the V segment lost 4 bases, leaving 5 bases of the junction unmatched. Germline V gene sequence: CDR1 MGHRA, CDR2 YSYEKL. This CDR3 is CASSPQRGGHNEQFF. For the CDR3, the DNA is TGCGCCAGCAGCCCGCAGCGGGGGGGCCACAATGAGCAGTTCTTC.

The rearrangement uses TRBV28 and TRBJ1-2; TRBD1 aligns across 7 bases. The trim removed 6 bases at V and 4 bases at J, leaving 8 bases unmatched. The CDR3 totals 14 residues. The V gene's germline CDR1 is MDHEN and CDR2 SYDVKM. CDR3 sequence reads: CASSKPGTVYGYTF. CDR3 DNA: TGTGCCAGCAGCAAACCCGGGACAGTCTATGGCTACACCTTC.

The chain couples TRBV27 to TRBJ1-2, with D unresolved. The CDR3 length is 17 residues. Germline-derived CDR1 and CDR2 are MNHEY and SMNVEV (reference sequence). The germline V and J ends were trimmed by 2 bases and 4 bases, with 20 bases remaining between them. This CDR3 is CASSLRPVPDYAYGYTF. The CDR3 DNA sequence: TGTGCCAGCAGTTTAAGGCCAGTTCCTGACTATGCCTATGGCTACACCTTC.

This rearrangement joins TRBV28 to TRBJ1-2, with D uncertain. The ends were cut back, 3 bases at V and 4 bases at J, with 6 bases in the middle. Germline loops: CDR1 MDHEN, CDR2 SYDVKM. This CDR3 has 12 amino acids. Here the CDR3 reads CASSLRGYGYTF. Written as DNA, the CDR3 is TGTGCCAGCAGTTTGCGGGGCTATGGCTACACCTTC.

This chain uses TRBV6-5 with TRBJ2-5; 9 bases line up with TRBD2. V lost 4 bases to trimming and J lost 5 bases; unmatched junction nucleotides: 8. Germline lookup yields CDR1 MNHEY and CDR2 SVGAGI. The CDR3 is made up of 15 amino acids. The DNA of the CDR3 is TGTGCCAGCAGTTCCGGGACTAGCTTCACGGAGACCCAGTACTTC. Its protein product is CASSSGTSFTETQYF.

This chain connects TRBV7-8 to TRBJ2-7; 8 bases map to TRBD2. The germline V gene encodes CDR1 SGHVS and CDR2 FQNEAQ. Trimming cost V 7 bases and J 2 bases; bases outside gene matches: 10. This CDR3 region has 15 residues. The CDR3 sequence is CASTAPGLGPYEQYF. The CDR3 DNA is TGTGCCAGCACTGCCCCGGGACTAGGACCCTACGAGCAGTACTTC. The complete variable domain, with remaining parts taken from reference TRBV7-8 and TRBJ2-7, reads GAGVSQSPRYKVAKRGQDVALRCDPISGHVSLFWYQQALGQGPEFLTYFQNEAQLDKSGLPSDRFFAERPEGSVSTLKIQRTQQEDSAVYLCASTAPGLGPYEQYFGPGTRLTVT.

The genes are TRBV5-6 and TRBJ2-1, with TRBD2 matching over 10 bases. Germline loops: CDR1 SGHDT, CDR2 YYEEEE. With V trimmed by 1 base and J by 9 bases, 10 bases remained unmatched. CDR3 size: 16 residues. Written as DNA, the CDR3 is TGTGCCAGCAGCTTGCGTCTAGCGGGAGTGTTCATTGAGCAGTTCTTC. Its translation is CASSLRLAGVFIEQFF.

The chain employs TRBV2 and TRBJ2-1; a possible D gene is TRBD1 (6 bases). The CDR3 sequence is 13 residues long. CDR1 is SNHLY, CDR2 FYNNEI, per germline. With 3 bases removed from V and 7 bases from J, the gap between germline ends came to 10 bases. CDR3 bases: TGTGCCAGCAGTGACCAAGGGGGAAATGAGCAGTTCTTC. This gives the protein CASSDQGGNEQFF.

This clone was recorded once. This chain's CDR3 is CASIGNRAPGTEAFF. The DNA of the CDR3 is TGTGCCAGTATTGGTAACAGGGCTCCAGGGACTGAAGCTTTCTTT. This sequence joins TRBV19 and TRBJ1-1; the D gene is possibly TRBD1 (6 bases). Trimming stripped 7 bases from V and 5 bases from J, with 20 bases between. There are 15 residues in the CDR3. Germline CDR1 reads LNHDA; CDR2 reads SQIVND (reference sequence).

V and J are TRBV19 and TRBJ2-7, with D possibly TRBD1 on 6 matching bases. CDR1 is LNHDA and CDR2 is SQIVND in the germline V gene (reference sequence). The CDR3 runs 15 residues. V lost 3 bases to trimming and J lost 2 bases, with 14 bases between them. The CDR3 nucleotides read TGTGCCAGTAGTATGGTGGGGGACACGGCCTACGAGCAGTACTTC. This encodes CASSMVGDTAYEQYF.

CDR3 in DNA: TGTGCCAGCAGTTACAGTGGTCGGACAGGGGGAGAGACCCAGTACTTC. Translation gives CASSYSGRTGGETQYF. This chain uses TRBV6-5 with TRBJ2-5; 10 nucleotides match TRBD1. V gave up 2 bases and J gave up 4 bases; unmatched junction bases: 7. From germline, CDR1 is MNHEY and CDR2 SVGAGI. This CDR3 is 16 amino acids long.

V is TRBV19 and J is TRBJ1-5; 9 bases line up with TRBD1. The CDR3 is 15 amino acids. CDR1 is LNHDA, CDR2 SQIVND, per germline (reference sequence). Trimming took 5 bases from V and 3 from J; bases not matched to a gene: 5. The DNA of the CDR3 is TGTGCCAGTAGTTCCGGGACAGGGAACAATCAGCCCCAGCATTTT. Translated: CASSSGTGNNQPQHF. The full variable domain, in which reference TRBV19 and TRBJ1-5 provide the parts outside the CDR3, is DGGITQSPKYLFRKEGQNVTLSCEQNLNHDAMYWYRQDPGQGLRLIYYSQIVNDFQKGDIAEGYSVSREKKESFPLTVTSAQKNPTAFYLCASSSGTGNNQPQHFGDGTRLSIL.

This sequence joins TRBV29-1 and TRBJ2-1; TRBD2 aligns across 8 bases. The CDR3 length is 15 residues. Germline CDR1 reads SQVTM; CDR2 reads ANQGSEA. The J segment lost 0 bases and the V segment lost 0 bases, leaving 1 base of the junction unmatched. Here the CDR3 DNA reads TGCAGCGTTGAAGAGGCGGGAGGCTCCTACAATGAGCAGTTCTTC. Protein product: CSVEEAGGSYNEQFF.